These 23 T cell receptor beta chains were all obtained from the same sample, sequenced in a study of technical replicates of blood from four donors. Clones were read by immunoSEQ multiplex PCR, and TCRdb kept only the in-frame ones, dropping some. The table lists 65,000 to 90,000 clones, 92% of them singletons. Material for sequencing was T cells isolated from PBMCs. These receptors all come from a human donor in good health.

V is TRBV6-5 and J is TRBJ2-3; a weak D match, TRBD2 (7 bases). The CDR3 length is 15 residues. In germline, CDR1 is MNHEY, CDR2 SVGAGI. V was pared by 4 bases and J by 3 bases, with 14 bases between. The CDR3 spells CASSSTGGDTDTQYF. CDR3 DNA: TGTGCCAGCAGTTCAACGGGGGGCGATACAGATACGCAGTATTTT.

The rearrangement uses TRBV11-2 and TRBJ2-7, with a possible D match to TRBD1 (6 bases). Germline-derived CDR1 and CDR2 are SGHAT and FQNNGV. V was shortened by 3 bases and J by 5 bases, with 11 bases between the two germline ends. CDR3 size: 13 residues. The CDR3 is CASSLGRGHEQYF. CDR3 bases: TGTGCCAGCAGCTTGGGCAGGGGCCACGAGCAGTACTTC.

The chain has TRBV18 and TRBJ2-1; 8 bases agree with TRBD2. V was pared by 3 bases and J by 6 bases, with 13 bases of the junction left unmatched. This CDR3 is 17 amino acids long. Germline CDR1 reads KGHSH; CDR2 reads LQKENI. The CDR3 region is CASSPPPTSVIINEQFF. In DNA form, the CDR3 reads TGTGCCAGCTCACCGCCGCCGACTAGCGTCATAATCAATGAGCAGTTCTTC.

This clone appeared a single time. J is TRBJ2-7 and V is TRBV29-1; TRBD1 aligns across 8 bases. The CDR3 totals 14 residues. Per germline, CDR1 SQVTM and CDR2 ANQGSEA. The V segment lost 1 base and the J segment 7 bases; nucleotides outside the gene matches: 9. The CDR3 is CSVEGPTGVGEQYF. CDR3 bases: TGCAGCGTTGAAGGCCCGACAGGGGTCGGAGAGCAGTACTTC.

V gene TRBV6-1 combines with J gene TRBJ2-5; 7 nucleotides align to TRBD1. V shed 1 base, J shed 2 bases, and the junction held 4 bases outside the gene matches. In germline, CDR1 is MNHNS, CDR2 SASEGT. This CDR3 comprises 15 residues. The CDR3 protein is CASSEDPTGQETQYF. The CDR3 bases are TGTGCCAGCAGTGAAGACCCGACAGGGCAAGAGACCCAGTACTTC.

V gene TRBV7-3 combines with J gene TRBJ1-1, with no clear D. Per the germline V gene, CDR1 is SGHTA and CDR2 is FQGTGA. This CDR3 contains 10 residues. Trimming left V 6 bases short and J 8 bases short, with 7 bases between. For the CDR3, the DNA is TGTGCCAGCAGTTTTTCGGAAGCTTTCTTT. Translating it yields CASSFSEAFF.

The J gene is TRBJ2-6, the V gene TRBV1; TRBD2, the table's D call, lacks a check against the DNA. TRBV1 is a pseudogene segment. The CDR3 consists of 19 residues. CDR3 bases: TGCACCAGCAGCCAAGCCCCAGCGGGGGTTAGCTCTGGGGCCAACGTCCTGACTTTC. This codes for CTSSQAPAGVSSGANVLTF.

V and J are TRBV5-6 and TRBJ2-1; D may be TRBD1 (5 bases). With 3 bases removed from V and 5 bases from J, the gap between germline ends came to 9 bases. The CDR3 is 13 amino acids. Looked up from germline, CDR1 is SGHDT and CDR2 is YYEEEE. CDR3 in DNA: TGTGCCAGCAGCTCAGGGTTTCACAATGAGCAGTTCTTC. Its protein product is CASSSGFHNEQFF.

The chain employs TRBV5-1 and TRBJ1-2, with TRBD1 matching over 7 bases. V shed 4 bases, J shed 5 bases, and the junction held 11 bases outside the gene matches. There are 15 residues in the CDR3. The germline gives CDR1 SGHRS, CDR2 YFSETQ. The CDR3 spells CASSATGAQVYGYTF. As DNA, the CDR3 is TGCGCCAGCAGCGCTACAGGGGCACAGGTTTATGGCTACACCTTC.

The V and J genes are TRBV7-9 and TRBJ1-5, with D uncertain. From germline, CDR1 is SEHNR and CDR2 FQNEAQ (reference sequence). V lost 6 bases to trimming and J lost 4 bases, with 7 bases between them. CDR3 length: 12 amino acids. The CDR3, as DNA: TGTGCCAGCAGGCTAGATAATCAGCCCCAGCATTTT. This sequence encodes CASRLDNQPQHF.

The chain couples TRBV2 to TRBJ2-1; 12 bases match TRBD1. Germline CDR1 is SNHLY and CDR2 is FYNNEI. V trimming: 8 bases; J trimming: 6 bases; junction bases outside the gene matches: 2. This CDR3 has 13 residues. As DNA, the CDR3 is TGTGCCAGCTCGGGACAGGGGGCCAATGAGCAGTTCTTC. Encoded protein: CASSGQGANEQFF.

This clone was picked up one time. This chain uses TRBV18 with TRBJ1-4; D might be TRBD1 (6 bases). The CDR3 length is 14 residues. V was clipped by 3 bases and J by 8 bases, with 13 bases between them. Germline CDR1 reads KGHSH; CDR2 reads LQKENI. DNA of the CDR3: TGTGCCAGCTCACCGTGGCAAACAGGGGAAAAACTGTTTTTT. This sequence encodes CASSPWQTGEKLFF.

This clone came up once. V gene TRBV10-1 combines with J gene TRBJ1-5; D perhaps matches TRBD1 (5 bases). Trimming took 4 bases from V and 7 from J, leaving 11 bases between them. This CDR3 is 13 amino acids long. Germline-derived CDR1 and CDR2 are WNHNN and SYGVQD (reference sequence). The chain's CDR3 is CASSAGIWQPQHF. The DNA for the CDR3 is TGCGCCAGCAGTGCAGGGATATGGCAGCCCCAGCATTTT.

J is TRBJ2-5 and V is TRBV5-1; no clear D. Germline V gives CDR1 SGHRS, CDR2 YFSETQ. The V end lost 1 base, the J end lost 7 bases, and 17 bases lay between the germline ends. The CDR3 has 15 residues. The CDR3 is CASSLSGDDYGTQYF. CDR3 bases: TGCGCCAGCAGCTTGAGTGGAGATGATTATGGGACCCAGTACTTC.

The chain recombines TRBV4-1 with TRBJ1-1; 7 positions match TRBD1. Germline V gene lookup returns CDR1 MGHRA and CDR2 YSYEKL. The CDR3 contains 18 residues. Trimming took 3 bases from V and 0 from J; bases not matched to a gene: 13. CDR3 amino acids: CASSQGDRLYEMNTEAFF. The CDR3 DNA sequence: TGCGCCAGCAGCCAGGGGGACAGACTATACGAGATGAACACTGAAGCTTTCTTT.

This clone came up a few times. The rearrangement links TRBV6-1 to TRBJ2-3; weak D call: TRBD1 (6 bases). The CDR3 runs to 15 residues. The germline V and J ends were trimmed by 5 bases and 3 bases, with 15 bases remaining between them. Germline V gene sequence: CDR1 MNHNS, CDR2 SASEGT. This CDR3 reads CASSIPVGGTDTQYF. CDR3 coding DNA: TGTGCCAGCAGTATCCCGGTAGGGGGAACAGATACGCAGTATTTT.

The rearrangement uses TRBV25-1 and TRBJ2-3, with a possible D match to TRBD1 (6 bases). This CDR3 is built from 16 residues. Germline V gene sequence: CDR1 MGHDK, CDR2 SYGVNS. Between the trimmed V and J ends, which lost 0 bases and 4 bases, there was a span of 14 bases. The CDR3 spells CASSEYVGQGSDTQYF. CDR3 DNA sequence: TGTGCCAGCAGTGAATATGTGGGGCAGGGGTCAGATACGCAGTATTTT.

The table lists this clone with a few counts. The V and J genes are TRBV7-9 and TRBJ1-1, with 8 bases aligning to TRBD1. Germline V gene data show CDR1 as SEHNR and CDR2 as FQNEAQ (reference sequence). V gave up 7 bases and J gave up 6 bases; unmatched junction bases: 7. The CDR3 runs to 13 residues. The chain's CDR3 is CASNGQGSPEAFF. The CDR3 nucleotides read TGTGCCAGCAACGGACAGGGTTCGCCTGAAGCTTTCTTT.

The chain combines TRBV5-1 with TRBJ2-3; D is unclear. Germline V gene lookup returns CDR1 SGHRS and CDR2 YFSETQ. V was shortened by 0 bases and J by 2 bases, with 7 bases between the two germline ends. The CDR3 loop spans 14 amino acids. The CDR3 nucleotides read TGCGCCAGCAGCTTGGGGAGACTCACAGATACGCAGTATTTT. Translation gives CASSLGRLTDTQYF.

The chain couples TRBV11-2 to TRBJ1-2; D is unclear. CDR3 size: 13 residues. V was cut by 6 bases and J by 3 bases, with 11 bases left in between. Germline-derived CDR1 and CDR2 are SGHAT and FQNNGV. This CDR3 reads CASRSAGYYGYTF. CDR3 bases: TGTGCCAGCAGATCGGCAGGTTACTATGGCTACACCTTC.

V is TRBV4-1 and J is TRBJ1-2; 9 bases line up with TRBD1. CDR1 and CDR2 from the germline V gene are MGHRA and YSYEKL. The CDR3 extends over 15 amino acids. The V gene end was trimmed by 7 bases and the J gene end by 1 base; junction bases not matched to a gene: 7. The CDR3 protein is CASTTRDRDNYGYTF. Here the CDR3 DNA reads TGCGCCAGCACCACTCGGGACAGGGATAACTATGGCTACACCTTC.

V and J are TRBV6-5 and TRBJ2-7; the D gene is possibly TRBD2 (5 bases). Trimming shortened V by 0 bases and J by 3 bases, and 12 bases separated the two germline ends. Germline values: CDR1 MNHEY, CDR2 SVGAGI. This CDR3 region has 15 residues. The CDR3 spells CASSYSPTTRYEQYF. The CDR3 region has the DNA TGTGCCAGCAGTTACTCCCCGACTACCCGCTACGAGCAGTACTTC.

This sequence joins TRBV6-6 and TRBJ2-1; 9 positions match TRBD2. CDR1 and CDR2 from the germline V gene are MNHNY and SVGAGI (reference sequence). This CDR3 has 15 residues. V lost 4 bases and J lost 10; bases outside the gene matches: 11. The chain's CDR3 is CASSWGIAGEGEQFF. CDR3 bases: TGTGCCAGCAGTTGGGGGATAGCGGGAGAGGGGGAGCAGTTCTTC.